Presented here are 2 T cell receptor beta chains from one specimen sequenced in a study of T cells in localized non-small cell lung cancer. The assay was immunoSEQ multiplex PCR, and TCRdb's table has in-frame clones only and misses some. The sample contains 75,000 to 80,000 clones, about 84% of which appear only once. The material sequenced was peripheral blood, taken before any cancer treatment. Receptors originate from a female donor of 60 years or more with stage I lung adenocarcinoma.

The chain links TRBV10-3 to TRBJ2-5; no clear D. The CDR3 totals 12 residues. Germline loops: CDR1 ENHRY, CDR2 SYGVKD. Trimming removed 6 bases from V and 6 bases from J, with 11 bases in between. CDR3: CAIRDVGQTQYF. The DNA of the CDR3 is TGTGCCATCAGAGACGTCGGGCAGACCCAGTACTTC.

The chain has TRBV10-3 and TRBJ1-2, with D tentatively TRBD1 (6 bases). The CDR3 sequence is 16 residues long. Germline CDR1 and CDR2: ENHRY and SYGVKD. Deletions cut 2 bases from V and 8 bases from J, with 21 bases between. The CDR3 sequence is CAISERWTAGGEGYTF. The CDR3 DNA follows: TGTGCCATCAGTGAGCGTTGGACAGCGGGCGGGGAGGGCTACACCTTC.